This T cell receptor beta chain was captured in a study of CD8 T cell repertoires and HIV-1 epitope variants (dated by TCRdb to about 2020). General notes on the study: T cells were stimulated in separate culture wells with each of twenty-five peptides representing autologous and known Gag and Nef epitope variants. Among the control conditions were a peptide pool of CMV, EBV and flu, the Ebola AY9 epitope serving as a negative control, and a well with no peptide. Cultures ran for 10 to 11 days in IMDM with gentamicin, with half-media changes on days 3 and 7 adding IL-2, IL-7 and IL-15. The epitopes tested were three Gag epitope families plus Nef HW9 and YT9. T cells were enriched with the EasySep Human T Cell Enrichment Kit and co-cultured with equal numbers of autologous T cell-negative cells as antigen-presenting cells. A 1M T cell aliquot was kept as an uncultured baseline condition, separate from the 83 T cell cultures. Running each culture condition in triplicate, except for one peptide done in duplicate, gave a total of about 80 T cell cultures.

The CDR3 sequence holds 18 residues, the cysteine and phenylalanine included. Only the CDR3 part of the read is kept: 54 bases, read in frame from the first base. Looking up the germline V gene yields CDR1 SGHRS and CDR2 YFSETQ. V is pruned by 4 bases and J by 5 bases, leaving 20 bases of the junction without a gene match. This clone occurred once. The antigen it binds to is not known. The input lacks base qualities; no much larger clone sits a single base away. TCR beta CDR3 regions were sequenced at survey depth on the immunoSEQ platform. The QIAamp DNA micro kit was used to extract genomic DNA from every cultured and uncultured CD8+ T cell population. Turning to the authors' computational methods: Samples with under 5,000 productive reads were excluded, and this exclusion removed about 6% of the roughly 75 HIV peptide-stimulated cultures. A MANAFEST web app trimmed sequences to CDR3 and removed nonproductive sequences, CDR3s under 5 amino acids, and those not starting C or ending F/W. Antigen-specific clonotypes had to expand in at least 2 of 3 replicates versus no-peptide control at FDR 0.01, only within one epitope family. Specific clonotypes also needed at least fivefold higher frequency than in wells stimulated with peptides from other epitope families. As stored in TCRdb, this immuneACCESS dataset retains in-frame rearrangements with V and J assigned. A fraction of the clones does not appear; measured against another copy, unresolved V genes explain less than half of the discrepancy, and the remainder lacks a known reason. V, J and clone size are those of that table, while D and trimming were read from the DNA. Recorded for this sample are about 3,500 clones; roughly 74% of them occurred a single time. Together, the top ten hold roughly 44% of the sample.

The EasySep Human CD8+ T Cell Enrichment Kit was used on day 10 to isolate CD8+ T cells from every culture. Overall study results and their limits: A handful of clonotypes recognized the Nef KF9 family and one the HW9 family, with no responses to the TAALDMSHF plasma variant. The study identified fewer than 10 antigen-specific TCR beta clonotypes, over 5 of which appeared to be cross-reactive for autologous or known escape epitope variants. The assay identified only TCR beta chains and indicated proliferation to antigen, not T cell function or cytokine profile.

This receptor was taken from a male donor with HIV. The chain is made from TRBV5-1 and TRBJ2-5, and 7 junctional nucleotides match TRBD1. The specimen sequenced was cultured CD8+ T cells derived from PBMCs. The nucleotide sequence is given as TGCGCCAGCAGCCGGACAGGACGCGCACCCAACCCAGGGGAGACCCAGTACTTC. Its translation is CASSRTGRAPNPGETQYF.